Each of the 11 T cell receptor beta chains below was sequenced from the same sample in a study of blood T cells in healthy people across ages. Sample-barcoded 5' priming and a J-beta primer mix drove a second PCR of roughly 7 to 11 cycles. TCRdb passed the 5' RACE reads through MiXCR, listing each CDR3 protein once. The table includes 1.4 million or so distinct CDR3 sequences, about 45% detected once. The material sequenced was blood. Every receptor here comes from a woman aged 18-35 years in good health.

This chain connects TRBV12-3 or TRBV12-4 to TRBJ2-2; 11 nucleotides match TRBD1. J gave up 6 bases and V 4 bases, and 4 bases lay outside the gene matches. The CDR3 is 15 amino acids. The CDR3 loop reads CASSSWTGGSGELFF. CDR3 DNA sequence: TGTGCCAGCAGTTCCTGGACAGGGGGCTCCGGGGAGCTGTTTTTT.

The CDR3: CSSRGVGYTF. DNA of the CDR3: TGCAGCTCCCGGGGGGTTGGCTACACCTTC. This chain joins TRBV29-1 and TRBJ1-2; D may be TRBD1 (5 bases). Trimming pared 8 bases from V and 7 bases from J, leaving 11 bases between. The CDR3 totals 10 residues. Germline V lookup: CDR1 SQVTM, CDR2 ANQGSEA.

This clonotype was seen a handful of times. J is TRBJ2-5 and V is TRBV28, with D unclear. The V end was cut by 8 bases, the J end by 11 bases, with 21 bases between. Germline lookup yields CDR1 MDHEN and CDR2 SYDVKM. There are 13 residues in the CDR3. The CDR3 is CASLPAARYAQYF. DNA for the CDR3: TGTGCCAGCCTTCCTGCCGCAAGGTACGCGCAGTACTTC.

At least ten counts were recorded for this clonotype. The chain links TRBV7-2 to TRBJ2-3; D is undetermined. The CDR3 consists of 12 residues. V was trimmed by 7 bases and J by 2 bases, leaving 7 bases between them. Looked up from germline, CDR1 is SGHTA and CDR2 is FQGNSA. CDR3 nucleotides: TGTGCCAGCACCTCCCCCACAGATACGCAGTATTTT. This translates into CASTSPTDTQYF.

The chain joins TRBV20-1 to TRBJ1-2; D remains ambiguous. Germline V gene lookup returns CDR1 DFQATT and CDR2 SNEGSKA (reference sequence). Trimming cost V 3 bases and J 8 bases, with 16 bases left between them. The CDR3 consists of 13 residues. The CDR3 region has the DNA TGCAGTGCTAGTTTAGAGGGAGTAAGAGGCTACACCTTC. Amino acid sequence: CSASLEGVRGYTF.

This clonotype appeared a few times. The genes are TRBV29-1 and TRBJ2-1; D might be TRBD2 (7 bases). The CDR3 consists of 14 residues. Per germline, CDR1 SQVTM and CDR2 ANQGSEA. Trimming removed 7 bases at V and 5 bases at J, with 18 bases between. The CDR3 DNA follows: TGCAGCGCCACGGTACGGGGGGCCAACAATGAGCAGTTCTTC. Translation: CSATVRGANNEQFF.

There are a few counts of this clonotype. Here the CDR3 reads CASSRDRALYEQYF. The CDR3 bases are TGTGCCAGCAGTCGGGACAGGGCCCTCTACGAGCAGTACTTC. V usage is TRBV2 and J usage is TRBJ2-7; 9 nucleotides match TRBD1. Germline lookup yields CDR1 SNHLY and CDR2 FYNNEI. The CDR3 length is 14 residues. V lost 5 bases and J lost 3; bases outside the gene matches: 5.

The V gene is TRBV6-2 or TRBV6-3, the J gene TRBJ1-5, with 8 bases matching TRBD1. V lost 0 bases to trimming and J lost 0 bases; unmatched junction nucleotides: 16. Germline values: CDR1 MNHEY, CDR2 SVGEGT. The CDR3 spans 21 residues. This CDR3 reads CASSYSTRAGTGGNSNQPQHF. Written as DNA, the CDR3 is TGTGCCAGCAGTTACTCGACTCGGGCCGGGACAGGTGGGAATAGCAATCAGCCCCAGCATTTT.

This clonotype was detected only a few times. In nucleotides, the CDR3 is TGTGCCAGCGACAGGGGCTTTGGGGACTCCGAGCAGTACTTC. Protein sequence: CASDRGFGDSEQYF. The chain recombines TRBV7-2 with TRBJ2-7; 8 bases match TRBD1. Unmatched junction bases numbered 12, after V lost 8 bases and J lost 6 bases. The CDR3 contains 14 residues. The germline V gene has CDR1 SGHTA and CDR2 FQGNSA.

This clonotype was seen ten or more times. The chain links TRBV6-6 to TRBJ2-7; 8 bases are shared with TRBD1. Looked up from germline, CDR1 is MNHNY and CDR2 is SVGAGI (reference sequence). V dropped 6 bases and J dropped 3; count of bases not matched to a gene: 7. The CDR3 loop spans 14 amino acids. In DNA, the CDR3 is TGTGCCAGCAGAGATGGACAGGGTATCTACGAGCAGTACTTC. As protein: CASRDGQGIYEQYF.

This clonotype was detected a few times. The chain carries TRBV20-1 and TRBJ2-7; D gene unclear. V dropped 6 bases and J dropped 3 bases, with 15 bases sitting between them. The CDR3 length is 13 residues. In germline, CDR1 is DFQATT, CDR2 SNEGSKA (reference sequence). CDR3 in amino acids: CSALKSLGYEQYF. CDR3 in DNA: TGCAGTGCCCTAAAATCACTTGGCTACGAGCAGTACTTC.